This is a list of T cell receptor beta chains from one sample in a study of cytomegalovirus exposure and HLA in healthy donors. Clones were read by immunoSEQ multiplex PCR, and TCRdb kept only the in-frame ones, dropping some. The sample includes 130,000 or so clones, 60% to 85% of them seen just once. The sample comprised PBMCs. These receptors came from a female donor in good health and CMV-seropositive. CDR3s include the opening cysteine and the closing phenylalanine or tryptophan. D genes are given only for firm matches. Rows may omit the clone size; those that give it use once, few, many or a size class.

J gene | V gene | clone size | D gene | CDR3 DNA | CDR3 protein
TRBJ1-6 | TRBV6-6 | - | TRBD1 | TGTGCCAGCACCCCGGGACAGGGGGGCAATTCACCCCTCCACTTT | CASTPGQGGNSPLHF
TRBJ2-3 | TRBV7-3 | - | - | TGTGCCAGCAGCGCGACTAGTTCCACAGATACGCAGTATTTT | CASSATSSTDTQYF
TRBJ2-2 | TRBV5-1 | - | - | TGCGCCAGCGGGGGGTATCCCGGGGAGCTGTTTTTT | CASGGYPGELFF
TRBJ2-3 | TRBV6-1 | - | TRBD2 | TGTGCCAGCAGTGAATTGGGACTAGCGGCAGATACGCAGTATTTT | CASSELGLAADTQYF
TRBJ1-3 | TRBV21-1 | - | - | TGTGCCAGCAGCAAAGTCGAAAAAGGCGGACAGGCCGTAGACTCTGGAAACACCATATATTTT | CASSKVEKGGQAVDSGNTIYF
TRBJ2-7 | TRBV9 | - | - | TGTGCCAGCAGCGCGCGGGTGCGGGACGAGCAGTACTTC | CASSARVRDEQYF
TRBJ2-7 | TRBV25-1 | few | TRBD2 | TGTGCCAGCAGTGAAAGCGGACTAGTCTTCCACGAGCAGTACTTC | CASSESGLVFHEQYF
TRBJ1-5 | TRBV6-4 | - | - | TGTGCCAGCAGGAAGACAAATCAGCCCCAGCATTTT | CASRKTNQPQHF
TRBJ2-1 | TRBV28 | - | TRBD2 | TGTGCCAGCAGTCCTAGCGGGGGGCCCTACAATGAGCAGTTCTTC | CASSPSGGPYNEQFF
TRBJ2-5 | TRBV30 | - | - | TGTGCCTGGAGGCATGACTCCACACGAGAGACCCAGTACTTC | CAWRHDSTRETQYF
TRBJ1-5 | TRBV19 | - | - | TGTGCCAGTAGTATGTCACAGAGACGTCAGCCCCAGCATTTT | CASSMSQRRQPQHF
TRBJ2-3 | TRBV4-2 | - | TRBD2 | TGTGCCAGCAGCCAGGAACTAGCGGGCGGGCAGTATACGCAGTATTTT | CASSQELAGGQYTQYF
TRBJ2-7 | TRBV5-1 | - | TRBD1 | TGCGCCAGCAGCCCAGGGACAGGGCCCTACGAGCAGTACTTC | CASSPGTGPYEQYF
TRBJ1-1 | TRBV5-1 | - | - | TGCGCCAGCAGCTTGGTTCCGGGTCAGAACACTGAAGCTTTCTTT | CASSLVPGQNTEAFF
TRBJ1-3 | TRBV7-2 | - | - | TGTGCCAGCAGCGAGAACAGGGTTGGTGGAAACACCATATATTTT | CASSENRVGGNTIYF
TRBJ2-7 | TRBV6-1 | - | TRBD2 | TGTGCCAGCAGTGAAGCGCTTGGGGGGGGGACTACCTACGAGCAGTACTTC | CASSEALGGGTTYEQYF
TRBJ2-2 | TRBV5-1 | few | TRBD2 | TGCGCCAGCAGCCCCCAAGCGGGGGTCACCGGGGAGCTGTTTTTT | CASSPQAGVTGELFF
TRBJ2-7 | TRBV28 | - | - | TGTGCCAGCAGACCAGACAGCTACGAGCAGTACTTC | CASRPDSYEQYF
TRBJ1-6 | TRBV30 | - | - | TGTGCCTGGAGTGTCTGGGTTGGAGAATCCTATAATTCACCCCTCCACTTT | CAWSVWVGESYNSPLHF
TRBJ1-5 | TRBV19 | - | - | TGTGCCAGTAGTTTTTCGCAGGGGTCCAATCAGCCCCAGCATTTT | CASSFSQGSNQPQHF
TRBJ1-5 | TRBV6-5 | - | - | TGTGCCAGCAGCCCAGGGCGCGATGGCAATCAGCCCCAGCATTTT | CASSPGRDGNQPQHF
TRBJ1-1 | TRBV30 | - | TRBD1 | TGTGCCTGGAAACGGACAGGGGGGCACACTGAAGCTTTCTTT | CAWKRTGGHTEAFF
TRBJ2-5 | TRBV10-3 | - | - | TGTGCCATCAGTGAGGAGCGAAGCCAAGAGACCCAGTACTTC | CAISEERSQETQYF
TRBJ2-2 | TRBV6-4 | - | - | TGTGCCAGCAGGCTTAGCCCGAACACCGGGGAGCTGTTTTTT | CASRLSPNTGELFF
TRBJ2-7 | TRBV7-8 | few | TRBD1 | TGTGCCAGCAGCCAGGACAGGGGGTTCGCCTACGAGCAGTACTTC | CASSQDRGFAYEQYF
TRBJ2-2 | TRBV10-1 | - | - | TGCGCCAGCAGTCCCGACAGAAACACCGGGGAGCTGTTTTTT | CASSPDRNTGELFF
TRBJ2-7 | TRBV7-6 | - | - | TGTGCCAGCAGCTTAGCTGGTCCCGGCGAGCAGTACTTC | CASSLAGPGEQYF
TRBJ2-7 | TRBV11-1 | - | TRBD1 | TGTGCCAGCAGCCCCTCGGGACAGCCCTACGAGCAGTACTTC | CASSPSGQPYEQYF